A selection of T cell receptor beta chains follows, all from one sample in a study of blood T cell repertoires in COVID-19. The repertoire was sequenced with immunoSEQ multiplex PCR; TCRdb's copy has only in-frame clones and lacks some. Of about 140,000 clones in the sample, roughly 77% were seen once. Material for sequencing was peripheral blood. Source of these receptors: a man in his fifties or sixties with acute or convalescent COVID-19. Both conserved end residues are part of each CDR3. D genes are given only for firm matches. The size entry is marked missing in some rows and otherwise reads once, few, many or a size class.

J gene: TRBJ2-5; V gene: TRBV10-3; clone size: NA; D gene: TRBD2; CDR3 length: 14; CDR3 protein: CAIKGGREQETQYF; CDR3 DNA: TGTGCCATCAAGGGAGGGCGGGAACAAGAGACCCAGTACTTC
J gene: TRBJ2-3; V gene: TRBV3-1/TRBV3-2; clone size: NA; D gene: TRBD2; CDR3 length: 17; CDR3 protein: CASSQVLAGAGTDTQYF; CDR3 DNA: TGTGCCAGCAGCCAAGTATTAGCGGGGGCGGGTACAGATACGCAGTATTTT
J gene: TRBJ2-1; V gene: TRBV7-9; clone size: NA; D gene: NA; CDR3 length: 18; CDR3 protein: CASSSYWSGDGGNNEQFF; CDR3 DNA: TGTGCCAGCAGCTCCTACTGGTCCGGAGATGGGGGGAACAATGAGCAGTTCTTC
J gene: TRBJ1-1; V gene: TRBV10-3; clone size: NA; D gene: TRBD1; CDR3 length: 12; CDR3 protein: CATRQGETEAFF; CDR3 DNA: TGTGCCACTCGACAGGGAGAGACTGAAGCTTTCTTT
J gene: TRBJ1-6; V gene: TRBV6-2/TRBV6-3; clone size: many; D gene: TRBD1; CDR3 length: 13; CDR3 protein: CASSPTGGSPLHF; CDR3 DNA: TGTGCCAGCAGTCCGACAGGGGGATCACCCCTCCACTTT
J gene: TRBJ2-2; V gene: TRBV5-4; clone size: few; D gene: TRBD1; CDR3 length: 14; CDR3 protein: CASSPGTGTGELFF; CDR3 DNA: TGTGCCAGCAGCCCAGGGACAGGAACCGGGGAGCTGTTTTTT
J gene: TRBJ1-5; V gene: TRBV2; clone size: NA; D gene: NA; CDR3 length: 12; CDR3 protein: CASSDRNQPQHF; CDR3 DNA: TGTGCCAGCAGTGACAGGAATCAGCCCCAGCATTTT
J gene: TRBJ2-1; V gene: TRBV5-1; clone size: NA; D gene: TRBD2; CDR3 length: 18; CDR3 protein: CASSLGTSGGSSYNEQFF; CDR3 DNA: TGCGCCAGCAGCTTGGGGACTAGCGGGGGGAGCTCCTACAATGAGCAGTTCTTC
J gene: TRBJ2-2; V gene: TRBV5-1; clone size: NA; D gene: TRBD2; CDR3 length: 17; CDR3 protein: CASSLGLAGAGTGELFF; CDR3 DNA: TGCGCCAGCAGCTTGGGACTAGCGGGAGCGGGGACCGGGGAGCTGTTTTTT
J gene: TRBJ2-3; V gene: TRBV19; clone size: NA; D gene: TRBD2; CDR3 length: 15; CDR3 protein: CASSTQRDGTDTQYF; CDR3 DNA: TGTGCCAGTAGCACACAGCGGGATGGCACAGATACGCAGTATTTT
J gene: TRBJ2-7; V gene: TRBV28; clone size: NA; D gene: TRBD2; CDR3 length: 15; CDR3 protein: CASSLRGSGRYEQYF; CDR3 DNA: TGTGCCAGCAGTTTACGGGGTAGCGGGAGGTACGAGCAGTACTTC
J gene: TRBJ2-5; V gene: TRBV30; clone size: few; D gene: NA; CDR3 length: 14; CDR3 protein: CAWSAAGGQETQYF; CDR3 DNA: TGTGCCTGGAGTGCGGCAGGGGGGCAAGAGACCCAGTACTTC
J gene: TRBJ2-5; V gene: TRBV4-2; clone size: NA; D gene: NA; CDR3 length: 15; CDR3 protein: CASSQDQVKQETQYF; CDR3 DNA: TGTGCCAGCAGCCAAGACCAGGTAAAGCAAGAGACCCAGTACTTC
J gene: TRBJ1-1; V gene: TRBV5-1; clone size: NA; D gene: NA; CDR3 length: 15; CDR3 protein: CASSRGSGMNTEAFF; CDR3 DNA: TGCGCCAGCAGCCGAGGGTCGGGTATGAACACTGAAGCTTTCTTT
J gene: TRBJ1-6; V gene: TRBV30; clone size: NA; D gene: NA; CDR3 length: 13; CDR3 protein: CAYDSQNNSPLHF; CDR3 DNA: TGTGCCTATGACAGCCAGAATAATTCACCCCTCCACTTT
J gene: TRBJ1-2; V gene: TRBV29-1; clone size: NA; D gene: NA; CDR3 length: 12; CDR3 protein: CSVDHQVYGYTF; CDR3 DNA: TGCAGCGTTGATCACCAGGTCTATGGCTACACCTTC
J gene: TRBJ2-7; V gene: TRBV7-8; clone size: NA; D gene: TRBD1; CDR3 length: 15; CDR3 protein: CASSRGTGHSYEQYF; CDR3 DNA: TGTGCCAGCAGCAGGGGGACAGGGCACTCCTACGAGCAGTACTTC
J gene: TRBJ2-3; V gene: TRBV3-1/TRBV3-2; clone size: NA; D gene: TRBD2; CDR3 length: 14; CDR3 protein: CASSPRGGRDTQYF; CDR3 DNA: TGTGCCAGCAGCCCAAGGGGCGGGAGAGATACGCAGTATTTT
J gene: TRBJ2-7; V gene: TRBV7-2; clone size: NA; D gene: TRBD2; CDR3 length: 17; CDR3 protein: CASSQAGSGRGSYEQYF; CDR3 DNA: TGTGCCAGCAGCCAAGCGGGAAGTGGGAGGGGTAGTTACGAGCAGTACTTC
J gene: TRBJ2-6; V gene: TRBV7-2; clone size: NA; D gene: TRBD1; CDR3 length: 17; CDR3 protein: CASSLGQGGFGANVLTF; CDR3 DNA: TGTGCCAGCAGCCTTGGACAGGGAGGCTTTGGGGCCAACGTCCTGACTTTC